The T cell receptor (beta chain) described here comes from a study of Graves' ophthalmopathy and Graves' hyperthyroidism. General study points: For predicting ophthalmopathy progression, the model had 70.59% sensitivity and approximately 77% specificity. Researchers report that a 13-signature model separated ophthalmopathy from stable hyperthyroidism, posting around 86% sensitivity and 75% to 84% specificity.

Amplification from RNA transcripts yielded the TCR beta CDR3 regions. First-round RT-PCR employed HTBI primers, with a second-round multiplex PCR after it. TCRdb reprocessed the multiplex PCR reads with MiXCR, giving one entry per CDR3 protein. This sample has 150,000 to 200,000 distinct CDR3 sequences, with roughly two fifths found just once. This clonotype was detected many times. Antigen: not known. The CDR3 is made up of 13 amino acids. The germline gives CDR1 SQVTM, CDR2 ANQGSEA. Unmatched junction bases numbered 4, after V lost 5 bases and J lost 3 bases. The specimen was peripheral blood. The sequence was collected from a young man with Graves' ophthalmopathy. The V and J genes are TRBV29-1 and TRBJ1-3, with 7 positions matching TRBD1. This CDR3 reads CSVSGTVGNTIYF. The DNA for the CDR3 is TGCAGCGTTTCCGGGACAGTTGGAAACACCATATATTTT.